This TCR beta chain was obtained from a study of beta chain features in type 1 diabetes. Across the whole study: The patient and healthy donor groups were comparable for age, gender and cell yields.

All of the isolated RNA was reverse transcribed, so expressed TCRB transcripts were sequenced. TCRdb keeps only in-frame clones here, not all; method: immunoSEQ multiplex PCR. This sample has fewer than 450,000 clones; roughly 13% occur once, and the top ten carry around 0.016%. A few counts support this clone. Its specificity is unknown. General study results and limits: Moderate but significant shortening of TCRB CDR3s was recorded in all four CD4+ subsets from Type 1 diabetes patients.

Using CD45RO/CCR7/CD25/CD127/CD95/CD27, CD4+ naive, central memory, regulatory and stem cell-like memory cells were sorted. The V gene end was trimmed by 5 bases and the J gene end by 10 bases; junction bases not matched to a gene: 10. CDR3 length equals 15 residues. Germline loops: CDR1 KGHSH, CDR2 LQKENI. Specimen: naive CD4+ T cells from blood. The rearrangement joins TRBV18 to TRBJ2-1; TRBD2 matches at 11 bases. This receptor was taken from a woman under 30 with type 1 diabetes. CDR3 bases: TGTGCCAGCTCAAAGGGACTAGCGGATTTAAAGGAGCAGTTCTTC. This codes for CASSKGLADLKEQFF.